This T cell receptor beta chain was sequenced for a study of T cell responses to AZD1222 COVID-19 vaccine. Across the study: The analysis combined second doses at about 4 or about 12 weeks. Study results and caveats: Two AZD1222 doses significantly raised spike-specific TCR breadth and depth over controls. Spike-wide vaccine-associated CD4 TCRs dominated at 160-218 and 743-854. There were repertoire samples only from the period after the peak T cell response.

In its sample, this clone was seen a few times. Its antigen is unknown. This CDR3 is also generated by other DNA sequences in the sample. TCRdb keeps only in-frame clones here, not all; method: immunoSEQ multiplex PCR. The sample yields some 150,000 clones, about 91% seen once. V was cut by 3 bases and J by 5 bases, with 10 bases left in between. Per germline, CDR1 MNHEY and CDR2 SMNVEV (reference sequence). This CDR3 comprises 13 residues. The clonotype originates from an adult in good health. This chain uses TRBV27 with TRBJ1-2; possibly TRBD1 for D (5 bases). Sequenced here: peripheral blood, sampled on day 0 of AZD1222 vaccination. CDR3 residues: CASSLGTGYGYTF. CDR3 nucleotides: TGTGCCAGCAGTTTGGGGACGGGTTATGGCTACACCTTC.